Detailed here is one TCR beta chain. V shed 1 base, J shed 3 bases, and the junction held 3 bases outside the gene matches. The CDR3 runs to 15 residues. The germline V gene encodes CDR1 SGHRS and CDR2 YFSETQ. Sequencing was performed with immunoSEQ multiplex PCR; in TCRdb, only in-frame clones are kept and a portion is missing. The table includes roughly 14,000 clones, around 69% detected once. The sample belongs to a study of T cell repertoires in MIS-A myocarditis. The sequenced sample was left ventricle heart tissue obtained at autopsy. The receptor's source is a man aged 18 to 29 with fulminant myocarditis from multisystem inflammatory syndrome in adults (MIS-A) after COVID-19. The genes are TRBV5-1 and TRBJ2-5; 10 bases are shared with TRBD2. The CDR3 loop is CASSLRLAGEETQYF. The CDR3 DNA reads as TGCGCCAGCAGCTTGAGGCTAGCGGGAGAAGAGACCCAGTACTTC.